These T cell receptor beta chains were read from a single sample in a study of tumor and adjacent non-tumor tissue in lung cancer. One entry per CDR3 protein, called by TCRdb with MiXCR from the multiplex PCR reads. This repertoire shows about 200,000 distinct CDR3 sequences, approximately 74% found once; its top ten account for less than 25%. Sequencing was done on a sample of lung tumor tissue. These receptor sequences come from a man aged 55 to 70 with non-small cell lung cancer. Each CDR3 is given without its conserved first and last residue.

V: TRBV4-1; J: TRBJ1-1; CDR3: ANSQVRGNMNTEAF
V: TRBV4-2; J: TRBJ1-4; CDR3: ASSQDPRGQATNEKLF
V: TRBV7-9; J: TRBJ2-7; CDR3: ASSSGTGEVEQY
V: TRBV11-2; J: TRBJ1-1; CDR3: ASRKGQAGPNTEAF
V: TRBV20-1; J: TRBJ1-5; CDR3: SARDEGRGGNQSQH
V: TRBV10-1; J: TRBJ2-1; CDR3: ANSLTQGAAYNEQF
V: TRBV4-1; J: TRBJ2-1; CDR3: ASSQEWLAGAGNEQF
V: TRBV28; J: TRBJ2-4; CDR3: ASSHRWSGLAKNIQY
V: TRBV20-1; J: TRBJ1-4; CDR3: SAPSEGDGYEKLF
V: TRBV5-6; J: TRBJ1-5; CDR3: ARSPRGQGLQPQH
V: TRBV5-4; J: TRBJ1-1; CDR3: ASGFDREAEAF
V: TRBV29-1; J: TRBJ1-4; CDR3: SVGASKNEKLF
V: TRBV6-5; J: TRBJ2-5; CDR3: ASIYSVGGFETQY
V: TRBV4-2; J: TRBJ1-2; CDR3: ASSRVTGAFYGYT
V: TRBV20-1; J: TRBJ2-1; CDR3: SAEPTSGRVYNEQF
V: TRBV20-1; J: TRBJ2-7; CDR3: SARTLHEQY
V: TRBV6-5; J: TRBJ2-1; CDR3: ASYFPGQGYEQF
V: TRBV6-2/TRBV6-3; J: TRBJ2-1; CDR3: ASSYTDYASGSSGNEQF
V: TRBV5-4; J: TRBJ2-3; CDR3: ASSQGPIANTDTQY
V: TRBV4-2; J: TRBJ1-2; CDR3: ASSPFMENYGYT
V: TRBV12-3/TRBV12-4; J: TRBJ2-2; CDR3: ASSPIPGLAASTWKLF
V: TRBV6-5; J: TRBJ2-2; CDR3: ASGYAGARGNTGELF
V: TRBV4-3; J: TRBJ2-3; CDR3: ASSHYRAGTTYTQY
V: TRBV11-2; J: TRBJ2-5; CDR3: AIMATGEETQY
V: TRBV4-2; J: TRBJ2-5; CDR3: ASSQEGSFRETQY
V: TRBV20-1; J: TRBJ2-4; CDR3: SAPGTGVSRSAIQY
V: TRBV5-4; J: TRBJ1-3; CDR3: ASSLAGGPSSGNTIH
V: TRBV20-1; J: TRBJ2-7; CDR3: SASSPTVTYEQY
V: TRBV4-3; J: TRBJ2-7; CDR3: ASSQELTEGPISYEQY
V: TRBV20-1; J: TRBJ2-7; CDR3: SVRAPSSGGVSYEQY
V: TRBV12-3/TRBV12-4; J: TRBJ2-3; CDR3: ASSVGPRGDTQY
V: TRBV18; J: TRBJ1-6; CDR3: ASSPQEEYNSPLH
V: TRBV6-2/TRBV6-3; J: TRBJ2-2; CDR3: ASSLPRERRTGELF
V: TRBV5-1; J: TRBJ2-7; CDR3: ASSLNEWNEQY
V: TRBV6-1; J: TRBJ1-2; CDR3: VSSPRGTSGYT